At least ten counts were recorded for the clone carrying this TCR beta chain. The target antigen is unknown. The data belong to a study of identical twins. General study findings and limits: Researchers caution that invariant MAIT and iNKT cells could partly confound zero-insertion analyses.

TCRdb processed the 5' RACE reads anew with MiXCR; each CDR3 protein has one entry. Of around 670,000 distinct CDR3 sequences in the sample, approximately 6.1% were seen once. The source material was naive T cells sorted from blood. This receptor was obtained from a young man in good health.

In DNA form, the CDR3 reads TGTGCCAGCAGCTTCTGGGACTCTGGGGCCAACGTCCTGACTTTC. Protein sequence: CASSFWDSGANVLTF. The chain combines TRBV7-9 with TRBJ2-6, with D unresolved. Trimming cost V 3 bases and J 0 bases, with 6 bases left between them. In germline, CDR1 is SEHNR, CDR2 FQNEAQ (reference sequence). This CDR3 is 15 amino acids long.